What follows are 13 T cell receptor beta chains derived from one specimen sequenced in a study of CD8 T cells in Susac syndrome. RNA, at about 0.45 to 1 ug, was reverse transcribed with random hexamers. TCRdb redid the calling of the immunoSEQ multiplex PCR reads with MiXCR, one entry per CDR3 protein. The sample yields 65,000 to 100,000 distinct CDR3 sequences, approximately 96% seen once. The sequencing input was CD8+ T cells from PBMCs. These receptors originate from a human donor with Susac syndrome.

J is TRBJ2-1 and V is TRBV30; tentatively, D is TRBD2 (5 bases). The CDR3 contains 15 residues. CDR1 and CDR2 from the germline V gene are GTSNPN and SVGIG (reference sequence). V was shortened by 4 bases and J by 14 bases, with 27 bases between the two germline ends. The CDR3 DNA sequence: TGTGCCTGGACGGAGGTGGGCAGGCCCACCCTTCGGGAGTTCTTC. Translating it yields CAWTEVGRPTLREFF.

J is TRBJ1-1 and V is TRBV25-1; the D gene is possibly TRBD1 (6 bases). Between the trimmed V and J ends, which lost 5 bases and 0 bases, there was a span of 16 bases. CDR3 length: 16 amino acids. Germline lookup yields CDR1 MGHDK and CDR2 SYGVNS. In DNA, the CDR3 is TGTGCCAGCAGTCACGGAACGGGGGGCATGAACACTGAAGCTTTCTTT. Protein product: CASSHGTGGMNTEAFF.

This chain joins TRBV6-1 and TRBJ2-7; 7 bases fit TRBD1. Unmatched junction bases numbered 7, after V lost 6 bases and J lost 2 bases. Germline loops: CDR1 MNHNS, CDR2 SASEGT. The CDR3 spans 14 residues. The CDR3 DNA reads as TGTGCCAGCAGCGAATGGACAGGCCCCTACGAGCAGTACTTC. It is translated as CASSEWTGPYEQYF.

The V and J genes are TRBV2 and TRBJ1-2; D remains unclear. The V end lost 8 bases, the J end lost 2 bases, and 9 bases lay between the germline ends. The CDR3 contains 12 residues. Germline V gene data show CDR1 as SNHLY and CDR2 as FYNNEI. CDR3 amino acids: CASSGENYGYTF. Written as DNA, the CDR3 is TGTGCCAGCTCAGGAGAAAACTATGGCTACACCTTC. The full variable domain, completed using reference TRBV2 and TRBJ1-2, is EPEVTQTPSHQVTQMGQEVILRCVPISNHLYFYWYRQILGQKVEFLVSFYNNEISEKSEIFDDQFSVERPDGSNFTLKIRSTKLEDSAMYFCASSGENYGYTFGSGTRLTVV.

The chain is built from TRBV24-1 and TRBJ2-2, with D possibly being TRBD2 (6 bases). The CDR3 sequence is 16 residues long. Trimming removed 4 bases at V and 2 bases at J, with 13 bases between. The germline V gene encodes CDR1 KGHDR and CDR2 SFDVKD. DNA for the CDR3: TGTGCCACCAGTGACCGGGACTCTGAAAACACCGGGGAGCTGTTTTTT. The encoded protein is CATSDRDSENTGELFF.

The chain employs TRBV4-3 and TRBJ1-4, with 9 bases matching TRBD1. Germline V lookup: CDR1 LGHNA, CDR2 YSLEER. The CDR3 has 15 residues. V was pared by 4 bases and J by 3 bases, with 3 bases of the junction left unmatched. CDR3 sequence reads: CASSPGTGSNEKLFF. The CDR3 region has the DNA TGCGCCAGCAGCCCCGGGACAGGGTCTAATGAAAAACTGTTTTTT.

This chain connects TRBV20-1 to TRBJ2-3; 11 bases are shared with TRBD2. The CDR3 has 15 amino acids. J lost 5 bases, V lost 1 base, and 5 bases had no gene match. Per germline, CDR1 DFQATT and CDR2 SNEGSKA (reference sequence). For the CDR3, the DNA is TGCAGTGCTAGAGGGGGACTAGCGGAGATAGATACGCAGTATTTT. It encodes CSARGGLAEIDTQYF.

V is TRBV20-1 and J is TRBJ2-1, with TRBD2 matching over 8 bases. The CDR3 consists of 16 residues. V shed 0 bases, J shed 7 bases, and the junction held 11 bases outside the gene matches. Per the germline V gene, CDR1 is DFQATT and CDR2 is SNEGSKA (reference sequence). CDR3 protein: CSARDLVELAANEQFF. CDR3 DNA sequence: TGCAGTGCTAGAGATCTGGTAGAACTAGCGGCAAATGAGCAGTTCTTC.

The chain is built from TRBV4-1 and TRBJ2-1, with TRBD2 identical over 12 bases. Per germline, CDR1 MGHRA and CDR2 YSYEKL. The CDR3 spans 14 residues. V was clipped by 7 bases and J by 6 bases; unmatched bases: 4. The CDR3 loop reads CASMRTSGINEQFF. As DNA, the CDR3 is TGCGCCAGCATGAGGACTAGCGGGATCAATGAGCAGTTCTTC.

Points on this clonotype: Since no conserved phenylalanine or tryptophan closes the CDR3, a read error is the likely cause. The chain combines TRBV20-1 with TRBJ2-1, with 8 bases identical to TRBD2. This CDR3 comprises 18 residues. V lost 5 bases to trimming and J lost 1 base; unmatched junction nucleotides: 16. CDR1 is DFQATT, CDR2 SNEGSKA, per germline (reference sequence). The CDR3 DNA follows: TGCAGTGCTTACGACGCGAGGAGCGGGGGTGGGTCCTACAATGAGCAGTTCCTC. Its protein is CSAYDARSGGGSYNEQFL.

This chain joins TRBV19 and TRBJ1-2, with D uncertain. This CDR3 region has 12 residues. V was cut by 10 bases and J by 7 bases, with 16 bases left in between. The germline CDR1 and CDR2 sequences are LNHDA and SQIVND (reference sequence). The CDR3 spells CATHIGSGGYTF. The CDR3 nucleotides are TGTGCCACCCACATCGGTAGTGGTGGCTACACCTTC. Full variable domain (outside the CDR3, taken from reference TRBV19 and TRBJ1-2): DGGITQSPKYLFRKEGQNVTLSCEQNLNHDAMYWYRQDPGQGLRLIYYSQIVNDFQKGDIAEGYSVSREKKESFPLTVTSAQKNPTAFYLCATHIGSGGYTFGSGTRLTVV.

The J gene is TRBJ2-7, the V gene TRBV9; a weak D match, TRBD1 (6 bases). CDR3 length: 14 residues. The germline CDR1 and CDR2 sequences are SGDLS and YYNGEE. The germline V and J ends were trimmed by 3 bases and 4 bases, with 14 bases remaining between them. In DNA form, the CDR3 reads TGTGCCAGCAGCGGTGGGACAAGGGGGTACGAGCAGTACTTC. This gives the protein CASSGGTRGYEQYF.

The J gene is TRBJ2-1, the V gene TRBV20-1, with a tentative D call TRBD2 (5 bases). Deletions cut 3 bases from V and 13 bases from J, with 10 bases between. CDR1 is DFQATT, CDR2 SNEGSKA, per germline (reference sequence). The CDR3 has 10 residues. The CDR3 sequence is CSASAGFQFF. The CDR3, as DNA: TGCAGTGCTAGTGCGGGCTTTCAGTTCTTC.